The present TCR beta chain was sequenced within a study of cytomegalovirus exposure and HLA in healthy donors. For the study at large: The use of the same platform for the roughly 110 validation repertoires and the roughly 630 first-cohort repertoires was reported by a later analysis. Findings of the study overall: The study flagged fewer than 200 TCR beta chains as cytomegalovirus-associated.

The germline CDR1 and CDR2 sequences are LNHDA and SQIVND (reference sequence). Between the trimmed V and J ends, which lost 3 bases and 4 bases, there was a span of 6 bases. This CDR3 spans 12 amino acids. Libraries were prepared by immunoSEQ multiplex PCR; TCRdb keeps only in-frame clonotypes and omits some of them. The table lists approximately 53,000 clones, 92% of them singletons. With regard to this clone: Its antigen is not identified.

V gene TRBV19 combines with J gene TRBJ1-2; D call uncertain. The material sequenced was PBMCs. This TCR derives from a man younger than 30 in good health and CMV-seronegative. The CDR3 nucleotides read TGTGCCAGTAGTATCACGGGCTATGGCTACACCTTC. Amino acid sequence: CASSITGYGYTF. The complete variable domain, with remaining parts taken from reference TRBV19 and TRBJ1-2, reads DGGITQSPKYLFRKEGQNVTLSCEQNLNHDAMYWYRQDPGQGLRLIYYSQIVNDFQKGDIAEGYSVSREKKESFPLTVTSAQKNPTAFYLCASSITGYGYTFGSGTRLTVV.